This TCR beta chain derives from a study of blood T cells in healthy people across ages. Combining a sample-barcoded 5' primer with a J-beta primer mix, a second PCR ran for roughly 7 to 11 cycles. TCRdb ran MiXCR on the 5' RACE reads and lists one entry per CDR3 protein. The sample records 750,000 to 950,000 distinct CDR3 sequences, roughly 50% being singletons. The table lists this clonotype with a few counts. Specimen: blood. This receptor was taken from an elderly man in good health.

The chain's CDR3 is CSAGGLNYGYTF. The CDR3 DNA reads TGCAGTGCTGGGGGGCTTAACTATGGCTACACCTTC. The genes are TRBV20-1 and TRBJ1-2, with D possibly being TRBD1 (6 bases). This CDR3 has 12 amino acids. Germline values: CDR1 DFQATT, CDR2 SNEGSKA (reference sequence). V lost 5 bases and J lost 1, with 8 bases in between.